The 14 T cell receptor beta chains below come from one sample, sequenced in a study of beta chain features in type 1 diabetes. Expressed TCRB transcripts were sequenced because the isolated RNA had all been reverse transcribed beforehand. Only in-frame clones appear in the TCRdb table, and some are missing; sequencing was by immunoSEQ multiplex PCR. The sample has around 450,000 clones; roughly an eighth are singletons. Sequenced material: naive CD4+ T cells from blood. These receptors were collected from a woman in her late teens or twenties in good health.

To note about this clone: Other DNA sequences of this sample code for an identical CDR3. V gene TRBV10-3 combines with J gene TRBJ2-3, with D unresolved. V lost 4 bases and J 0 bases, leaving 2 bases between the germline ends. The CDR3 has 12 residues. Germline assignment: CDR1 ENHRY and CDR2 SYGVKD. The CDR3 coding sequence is TGTGCCATCAGTGTTAGCACAGATACGCAGTATTTT. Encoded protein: CAISVSTDTQYF.

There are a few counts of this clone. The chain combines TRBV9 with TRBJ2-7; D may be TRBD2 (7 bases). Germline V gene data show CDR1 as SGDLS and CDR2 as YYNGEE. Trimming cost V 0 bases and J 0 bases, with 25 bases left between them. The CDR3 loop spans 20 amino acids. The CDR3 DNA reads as TGTGCCAGCAGCGTAGAAGGGGGGGTGGACCCCCTTTGTAGCTCCTACGAGCAGTACGTC. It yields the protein CASSVEGGVDPLCSSYEQYV.

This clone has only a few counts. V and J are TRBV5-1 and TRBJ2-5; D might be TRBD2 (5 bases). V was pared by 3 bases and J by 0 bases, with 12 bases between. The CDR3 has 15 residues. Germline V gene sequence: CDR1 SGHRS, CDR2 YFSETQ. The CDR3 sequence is CASSYDYFNQETQYF. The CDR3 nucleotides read TGCGCCAGCAGCTACGACTACTTTAACCAAGAGACCCAGTACTTC.

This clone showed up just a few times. The CDR3 here is CATSRDTRAEAFF. CDR3 in DNA: TGTGCCACCAGCAGAGATACGAGGGCTGAAGCTTTCTTT. The chain couples TRBV15 to TRBJ1-1; D not resolved. The CDR3 is made up of 13 amino acids. V lost 0 bases and J lost 6, with 8 bases in between. CDR1 is LNHNV and CDR2 is YYDKDF in the germline V gene (reference sequence).

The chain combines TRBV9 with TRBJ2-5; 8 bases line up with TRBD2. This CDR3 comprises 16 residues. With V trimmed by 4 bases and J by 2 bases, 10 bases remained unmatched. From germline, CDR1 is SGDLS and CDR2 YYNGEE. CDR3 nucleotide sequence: TGTGCCAGCAGCCCGGGACTAGTCGTCGGGCAAGAGACCCAGTACTTC. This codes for CASSPGLVVGQETQYF.

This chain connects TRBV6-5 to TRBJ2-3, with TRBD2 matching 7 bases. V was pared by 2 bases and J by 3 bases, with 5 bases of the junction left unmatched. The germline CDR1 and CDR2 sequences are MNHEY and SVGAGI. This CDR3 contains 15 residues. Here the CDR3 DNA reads TGTGCCAGCAGTTACGCGGGAGTTCTGACAGATACGCAGTATTTT. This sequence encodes CASSYAGVLTDTQYF.

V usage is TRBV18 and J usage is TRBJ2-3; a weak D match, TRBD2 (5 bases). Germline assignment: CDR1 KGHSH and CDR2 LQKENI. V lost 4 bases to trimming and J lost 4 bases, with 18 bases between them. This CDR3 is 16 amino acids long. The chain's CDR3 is CASSRQPDGGPDTQYF. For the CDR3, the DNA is TGTGCCAGCTCACGCCAGCCCGACGGAGGCCCAGATACGCAGTATTTT.

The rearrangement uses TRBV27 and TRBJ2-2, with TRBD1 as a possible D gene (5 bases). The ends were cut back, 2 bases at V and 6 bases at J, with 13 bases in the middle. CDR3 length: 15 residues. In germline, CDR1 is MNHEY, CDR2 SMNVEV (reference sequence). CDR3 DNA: TGTGCCAGCAGTTTAATCCCGACAGTTCCCGGGGAGCTGTTTTTT. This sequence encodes CASSLIPTVPGELFF.

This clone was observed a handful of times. This CDR3 is CAISESQGRETEAFF. In DNA form, the CDR3 reads TGTGCCATCAGTGAGTCGCAGGGGCGGGAAACTGAAGCTTTCTTT. The chain has TRBV10-3 and TRBJ1-1; the D gene is possibly TRBD1 (6 bases). CDR3 length: 15 residues. Germline loops: CDR1 ENHRY, CDR2 SYGVKD. Trimming left V 0 bases short and J 5 bases short, with 13 bases between.

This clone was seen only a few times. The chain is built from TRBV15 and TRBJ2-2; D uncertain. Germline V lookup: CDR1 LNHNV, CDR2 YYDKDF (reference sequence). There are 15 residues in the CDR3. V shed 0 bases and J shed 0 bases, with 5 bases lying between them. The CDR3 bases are TGTGCCACCAGCAGAGATTACACGAACACCGGGGAGCTGTTTTTT. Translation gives CATSRDYTNTGELFF. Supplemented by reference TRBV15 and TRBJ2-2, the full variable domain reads DAMVIQNPRYQVTQFGKPVTLSCSQTLNHNVMYWYQQKSSQAPKLLFHYYDKDFNNEADTPDNFQSRRPNTSFCFLDIRSPGLGDTAMYLCATSRDYTNTGELFFGEGSRLTVL.

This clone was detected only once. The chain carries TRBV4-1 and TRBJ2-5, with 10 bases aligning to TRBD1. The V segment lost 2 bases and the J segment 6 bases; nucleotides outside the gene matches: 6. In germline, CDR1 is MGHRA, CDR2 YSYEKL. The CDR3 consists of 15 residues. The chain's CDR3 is CASSQPGQGRKTQYF. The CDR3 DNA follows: TGCGCCAGCAGCCAACCGGGACAGGGGAGGAAGACCCAGTACTTC.

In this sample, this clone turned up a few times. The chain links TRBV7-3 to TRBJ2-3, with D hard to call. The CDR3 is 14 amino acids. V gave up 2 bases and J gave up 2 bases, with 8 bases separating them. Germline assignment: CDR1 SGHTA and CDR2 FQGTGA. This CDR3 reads CASSLRPDTDTQYF. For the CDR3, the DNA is TGTGCCAGCAGCTTACGCCCGGACACAGATACGCAGTATTTT.

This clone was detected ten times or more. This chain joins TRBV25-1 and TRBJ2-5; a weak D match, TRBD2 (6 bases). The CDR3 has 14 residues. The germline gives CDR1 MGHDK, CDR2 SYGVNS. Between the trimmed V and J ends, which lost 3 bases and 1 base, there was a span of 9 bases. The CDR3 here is CASSDPRGQETQYF. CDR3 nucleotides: TGTGCCAGCAGTGATCCGCGGGGCCAAGAGACCCAGTACTTC.

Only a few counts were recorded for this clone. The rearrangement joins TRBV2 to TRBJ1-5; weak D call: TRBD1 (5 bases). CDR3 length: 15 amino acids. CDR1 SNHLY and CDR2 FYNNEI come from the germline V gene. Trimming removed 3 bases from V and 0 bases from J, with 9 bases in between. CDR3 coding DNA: TGTGCCAGCAGTGATCAGGGAACTAGCAATCAGCCCCAGCATTTT. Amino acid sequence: CASSDQGTSNQPQHF.